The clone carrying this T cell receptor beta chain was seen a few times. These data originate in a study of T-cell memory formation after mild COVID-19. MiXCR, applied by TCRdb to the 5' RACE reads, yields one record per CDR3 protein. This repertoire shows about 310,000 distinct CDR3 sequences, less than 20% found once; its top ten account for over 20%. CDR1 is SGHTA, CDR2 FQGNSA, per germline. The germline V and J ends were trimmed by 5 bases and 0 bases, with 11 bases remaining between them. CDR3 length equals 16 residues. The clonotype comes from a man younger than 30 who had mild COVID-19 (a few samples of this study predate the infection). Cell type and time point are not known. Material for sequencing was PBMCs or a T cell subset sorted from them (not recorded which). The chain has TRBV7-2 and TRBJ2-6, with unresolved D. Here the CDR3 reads CASSPLDLSGANVLTF. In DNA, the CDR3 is TGTGCCAGCAGCCCCTTGGACCTCTCTGGGGCCAACGTCCTGACTTTC.